The T cell receptor beta chain under discussion was sequenced for a study of T-cell memory formation after mild COVID-19. For the study at large: Each donor largely had its own TCR clusters.

TCRdb called the 5' RACE reads again in MiXCR, with one record for every CDR3 protein. The sample lists 410,000 or so distinct CDR3 sequences, less than 25% occurring once. This clonotype showed up just a few times. The CDR3 runs 13 residues. V lost 0 bases and J 6 bases, leaving 5 bases between the germline ends. Germline assignment: CDR1 MNHEY and CDR2 SVGAGI. What was sequenced was PBMCs or a T cell subset sorted from them (not recorded which). The clonotype was recovered from an adult woman who had mild COVID-19 (a few samples of this study predate the infection). Cell type and time point are not known. The chain has TRBV6-5 and TRBJ2-2; D is unresolved. The CDR3 DNA is TGTGCCAGCAGTTACTCGAGCGCCGGGGAGCTGTTTTTT. Translation gives CASSYSSAGELFF.